Shown below are 14 T cell receptor beta chains from a single sample sequenced in a study of blood T cell repertoires in COVID-19. Assay: immunoSEQ multiplex PCR; the TCRdb copy retains only in-frame clones and omits some. The sample yields some 64,000 clones, around nine tenths seen once. Sequenced sample: peripheral blood. These receptors all stem from an older man with acute or convalescent COVID-19.

The V call is TRBV29-1, the J call TRBJ2-7; 9 bases map to TRBD1. The CDR3 sequence is 14 residues long. Looked up from germline, CDR1 is SQVTM and CDR2 is ANQGSEA. Trimming at V came to 4 bases and at J to 3 bases, leaving 7 bases not matched to a gene. This chain's CDR3 is CSVVPTGGGYEQYF. CDR3 DNA sequence: TGCAGCGTTGTCCCTACAGGGGGCGGCTACGAGCAGTACTTC.

This clone has a single count. The chain joins TRBV27 to TRBJ1-2, with 7 bases fitting TRBD1. Trimming took 5 bases from V and 7 from J; bases not matched to a gene: 4. The CDR3 is 12 residues long. Germline CDR1 MNHEY, CDR2 SMNVEV (reference sequence). The CDR3 loop is CASSTRTGGYTF. CDR3 bases: TGTGCCAGCAGTACCCGGACAGGTGGCTACACCTTC.

The chain is built from TRBV14 and TRBJ1-4; TRBD1 agrees at 7 bases. The V gene's germline CDR1 is SGHDN and CDR2 FVKESK. The CDR3 is 16 residues long. V gave up 1 base and J gave up 0 bases; unmatched junction bases: 2. The DNA of the CDR3 is TGTGCCAGCAGCCAAGGGGGACAGACAACTAATGAAAAACTGTTTTTT. It yields the protein CASSQGGQTTNEKLFF.

This chain links TRBV3-1 (or the pseudogene TRBV3-2) with TRBJ1-2; 7 bases align to TRBD1. The V segment lost 1 base and the J segment 5 bases; nucleotides outside the gene matches: 7. Germline CDR1 and CDR2: LGHDT and YNNKEL (reference sequence). This CDR3 is built from 15 residues. CDR3 loop: CASSQAYRGRYGYTF. For the CDR3, the DNA is TGTGCCAGCAGCCAAGCCTACAGGGGCCGGTATGGCTACACCTTC.

Written as DNA, the CDR3 is TGTGCCAGCAGCCCACGGACAGGTCTCTCTGGAAACACCATATATTTT. It specifies CASSPRTGLSGNTIYF. J is TRBJ1-3 and V is TRBV16, with 7 bases matching TRBD1. The CDR3 has 16 amino acids. Germline-derived CDR1 and CDR2 are KGHSY and FQNENV. V dropped 4 bases and J dropped 0; count of bases not matched to a gene: 6.

V usage is TRBV6-2 or TRBV6-3 and J usage is TRBJ2-7; D might be TRBD1 (7 bases). Trimming took 6 bases from V and 3 from J, leaving 18 bases between them. The CDR3 length is 15 residues. Per germline, CDR1 MNHEY and CDR2 SVGEGT. As DNA, the CDR3 is TGTGCCAGCAGCCCCAGGGGGGCGGGGATCTACGAGCAGTACTTC. It specifies CASSPRGAGIYEQYF.

The rearrangement links TRBV30 to TRBJ1-2; D is perhaps TRBD1 (5 bases). The CDR3 runs to 11 residues. Looked up from germline, CDR1 is GTSNPN and CDR2 is SVGIG (reference sequence). The V end lost 6 bases, the J end lost 7 bases, and 12 bases lay between the germline ends. This chain's CDR3 is CACPTGIGYTF. The CDR3 nucleotides are TGTGCCTGCCCCACAGGTATTGGCTACACCTTC.

The V and J genes are TRBV6-5 and TRBJ1-1, with TRBD1 identical over 9 bases. CDR1 and CDR2 from the germline V gene are MNHEY and SVGAGI. J lost 2 bases, V lost 6 bases, and 7 bases had no gene match. This CDR3 is built from 15 residues. The CDR3: CASRRGTGINTEAFF. For the CDR3, the DNA is TGTGCCAGCAGAAGGGGGACAGGGATTAACACTGAAGCTTTCTTT.

The chain recombines TRBV10-3 with TRBJ2-1; TRBD2 aligns across 12 bases. Trimming at V came to 2 bases and at J to 2 bases, leaving 7 bases not matched to a gene. CDR3 length: 18 residues. The germline V gene has CDR1 ENHRY and CDR2 SYGVKD. Written as DNA, the CDR3 is TGTGCCATCAGTGAGCTGACTAGCGGGGGACGGGCCTACAATGAGCAGTTCTTC. Translation: CAISELTSGGRAYNEQFF.

The V and J genes are TRBV30 and TRBJ2-7; 8 nucleotides align to TRBD2. Germline V gives CDR1 GTSNPN, CDR2 SVGIG (reference sequence). Unmatched junction bases numbered 8, after V lost 3 bases and J lost 7 bases. The CDR3 has 13 residues. The CDR3 DNA reads as TGTGCCTGGAGGTCGGGAGGGGCAGGGGAGCAGTACTTC. It encodes CAWRSGGAGEQYF.

J is TRBJ2-5 and V is TRBV5-1; TRBD1 matches 7 bases. The CDR3 sequence is 15 residues long. Germline lookup yields CDR1 SGHRS and CDR2 YFSETQ. Trimming removed 0 bases from V and 3 bases from J; junction bases left unmatched: 5. CDR3 region: CASSLGTGAKETQYF. The DNA of the CDR3 is TGCGCCAGCAGCTTGGGGACAGGAGCAAAAGAGACCCAGTACTTC.

This chain connects TRBV4-1 to TRBJ1-3; D unclear. Germline-derived CDR1 and CDR2 are MGHRA and YSYEKL. Trimming cost V 0 bases and J 0 bases, with 9 bases left between them. This CDR3 is built from 16 residues. The CDR3 DNA sequence: TGCGCCAGCAGCCAAGACCGGGATCTCTCTGGAAACACCATATATTTT. Amino acids: CASSQDRDLSGNTIYF.

The chain combines TRBV3-1 (or the pseudogene TRBV3-2) with TRBJ2-5; D is unresolved. This CDR3 spans 13 amino acids. The germline V gene encodes CDR1 LGHDT and CDR2 YNNKEL (reference sequence). V was cut by 3 bases and J by 1 base, with 6 bases left in between. CDR3 DNA: TGTGCCAGCAGCCACGGGTTCCAAGAGACCCAGTACTTC. Translating gives CASSHGFQETQYF.

This chain uses TRBV11-2 with TRBJ2-1; 9 bases are a match to TRBD1. Trimming at V came to 3 bases and at J to 0 bases, leaving 3 bases not matched to a gene. Per germline, CDR1 SGHAT and CDR2 FQNNGV. The CDR3 is 16 amino acids. The CDR3 DNA reads as TGTGCCAGCAGCTTGACAGGGGGATCCTCCTACAATGAGCAGTTCTTC. This translates into CASSLTGGSSYNEQFF.